This T cell receptor (beta chain) came from a study of T cells in Graves' hyperthyroidism and ophthalmopathy. The CDR3 loop spans 11 amino acids. Per the germline V gene, CDR1 is MNHEY and CDR2 is SVGAGI. V was pared by 6 bases and J by 2 bases, with 5 bases between. Patients aged 18 to 65 had newly diagnosed hyperthyroidism lasting under 2 months. Findings of the study overall: Model predictions of ophthalmopathy came a median roughly 6.4 months before onset.

This clonotype was picked up many times. Its specificity is not known. The investigators amplified TCR beta CDR3 regions from RNA transcripts. An initial round of RT-PCR targeting the TCR CDR3 relied on the HTBI primer set. TCRdb called the multiplex PCR reads again in MiXCR, with one record for every CDR3 protein. The profile shows some 510,000 distinct CDR3 sequences, less than 25% of them singletons. The receptor was derived from a man younger than 30 with Graves' hyperthyroidism. The specimen sequenced was blood. The V call is TRBV6-5, the J call TRBJ2-7, with D unresolved. CDR3 loop: CASRSAYEQYF. The CDR3 coding sequence is TGTGCCAGCAGGAGTGCCTACGAGCAGTACTTC.